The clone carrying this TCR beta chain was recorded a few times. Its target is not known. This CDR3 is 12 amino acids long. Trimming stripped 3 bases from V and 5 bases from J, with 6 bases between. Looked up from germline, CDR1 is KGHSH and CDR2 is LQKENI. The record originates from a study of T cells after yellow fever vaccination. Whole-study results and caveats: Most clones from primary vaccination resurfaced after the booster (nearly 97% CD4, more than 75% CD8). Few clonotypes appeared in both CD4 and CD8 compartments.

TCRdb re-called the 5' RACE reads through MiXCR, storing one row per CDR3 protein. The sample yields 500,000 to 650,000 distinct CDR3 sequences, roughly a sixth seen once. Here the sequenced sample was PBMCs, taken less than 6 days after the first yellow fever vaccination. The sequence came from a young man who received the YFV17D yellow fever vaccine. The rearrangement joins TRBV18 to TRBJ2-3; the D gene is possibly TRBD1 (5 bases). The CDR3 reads CASSPGQDTQYF. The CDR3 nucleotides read TGTGCCAGCTCACCGGGGCAAGATACGCAGTATTTT.